This TCR beta chain was sequenced during a study of blood T cell repertoires in COVID-19. The germline V gene encodes CDR1 SGHTA and CDR2 FQGNSA. This CDR3 is 14 amino acids long. The V gene end was trimmed by 5 bases and the J gene end by 3 bases; junction bases not matched to a gene: 5. Original methodology: Estimates of nucleated cell counts were drawn from the amplification of reference gene primers. Sequencing used immunoSEQ multiplex PCR; TCRdb keeps in-frame clones, though not all of them. V, J and clone size were drawn from that table, and D and trimming were deduced from the DNA. The sample records 150,000 to 200,000 clones, roughly 93% being singletons.

The sample comprised peripheral blood. The J gene is TRBJ2-7, the V gene TRBV7-2, with TRBD1 matching 9 bases. The receptor comes from a man between 18 and 35 years old with COVID-19, enrolled during active disease. CDR3 DNA sequence: TGTGCCAGCAGCCGGGGACAGGGACTCTACGAGCAGTACTTC. As protein: CASSRGQGLYEQYF.